The 31 T cell receptor beta chains in this list originate from one sample, sequenced in a study of T-cell reconstitution after alpha-beta-depleted transplantation in children. As it was prepared, the TCRbeta library received unique molecular identifiers. TCRdb redid the calling of the PCR reads with MiXCR, one entry per CDR3 protein. The data hold more than 550,000 distinct CDR3 sequences, with 8% to 11% observed a single time. The specimen was PBMCs from the stem cell graft donor, collected from the stem cell graft. All receptors come from a human donor who donated a stem cell graft to a child with acute myeloid leukemia.

This clonotype has just a few counts. The gene calls are TRBV4-1 and TRBJ2-7; TRBD2 aligns across 7 bases. This CDR3 has 21 residues. Trimming removed 2 bases from V and 0 bases from J; junction bases left unmatched: 22. Germline V CDR1 and CDR2: MGHRA, YSYEKL. CDR3: CASSQSLTRDYMIGPSYEQYF. The CDR3 DNA sequence: TGCGCCAGCAGCCAATCGTTAACCCGGGACTATATGATAGGCCCCTCCTACGAGCAGTACTTC.

Ten or more counts support this clonotype. V is TRBV4-2 and J is TRBJ2-7, with D possibly TRBD2 on 6 matching bases. Trimming pared 2 bases from V and 0 bases from J, leaving 8 bases between. Germline CDR1 LGHNA, CDR2 YNFKEQ. The CDR3 runs 14 residues. The CDR3 region is CASSQRGSSYEQYF. In nucleotides, the CDR3 is TGTGCCAGCAGCCAACGGGGGTCCTCCTACGAGCAGTACTTC.

CDR3 in amino acids: CAWTSRTEAFF. CDR3 nucleotides: TGTGCCTGGACGTCTAGGACTGAAGCTTTCTTT. J is TRBJ1-1 and V is TRBV30; D not certain. V lost 4 bases to trimming and J lost 5 bases, with 8 bases between them. This CDR3 has 11 residues. CDR1 is GTSNPN, CDR2 SVGIG, per germline (reference sequence).

This clonotype was detected many times. The rearrangement uses TRBV7-2 and TRBJ2-4, with a tentative D call TRBD2 (5 bases). Germline assignment: CDR1 SGHTA and CDR2 FQGNSA. V lost 8 bases and J 10 bases, leaving 18 bases between the germline ends. CDR3 length: 13 amino acids. The CDR3 spells CASGHSQGLIQYF. CDR3 DNA: TGTGCCAGCGGGCACTCTCAAGGACTTATTCAGTACTTC.

V gene TRBV29-1 combines with J gene TRBJ2-7, with unresolved D. The CDR3 totals 11 residues. The V end was cut by 0 bases, the J end by 8 bases, with 8 bases between. The germline V gene has CDR1 SQVTM and CDR2 ANQGSEA. This CDR3 reads CSVEDRKQQYF. In DNA, the CDR3 is TGCAGCGTTGAAGATCGGAAGCAGCAGTACTTC.

This clonotype was seen more than once but under ten times. The rearrangement joins TRBV28 to TRBJ1-5; D is unresolved. V was cut by 2 bases and J by 5 bases, with 10 bases left in between. The CDR3 loop spans 14 amino acids. Germline values: CDR1 MDHEN, CDR2 SYDVKM. This chain's CDR3 is CASSLTAKYQPQHF. The CDR3 coding sequence is TGTGCCAGCAGTTTAACTGCTAAGTATCAGCCCCAGCATTTT. The full variable domain, its missing parts supplied by reference TRBV28 and TRBJ1-5, is DVKVTQSSRYLVKRTGEKVFLECVQDMDHENMFWYRQDPGLGLRLIYFSYDVKMKEKGDIPEGYSVSREKKERFSLILESASTNQTSMYLCASSLTAKYQPQHFGDGTRLSIL.

This chain joins TRBV6-2 or TRBV6-3 and TRBJ2-7, with 10 bases aligning to TRBD2. TRBJ2-1 matches the DNA end more closely, so the J call is doubtful. The CDR3 is 16 amino acids. The germline gives CDR1 MNHEY, CDR2 SVGEGT. Here the CDR3 DNA reads TGTGCCAGCAGTTACGCTCTAGCGGGAGAGTCCTACGAGCAGTTCTTC. The encoded protein is CASSYALAGESYEQFF.

This clonotype has at least ten counts. The chain carries TRBV4-2 and TRBJ2-2; possible D gene TRBD2, 6 bases. CDR3 length: 14 residues. The ends were cut back, 1 base at V and 5 bases at J, with 8 bases in the middle. Germline CDR1 LGHNA, CDR2 YNFKEQ. CDR3 coding DNA: TGTGCCAGCAGCCAAGGCGCGGGAACCGGGGAGCTGTTTTTT. Amino acids: CASSQGAGTGELFF.

V usage is TRBV20-1 and J usage is TRBJ2-7; weak D call: TRBD2 (5 bases). Trimming cost V 0 bases and J 6 bases, with 21 bases left between them. The CDR3 has 16 amino acids. Germline V CDR1 and CDR2: DFQATT, SNEGSKA (reference sequence). The CDR3 sequence: CSARDYLASSTVEQYF. CDR3 DNA sequence: TGCAGTGCTAGAGATTACCTAGCAAGTTCGACGGTCGAGCAGTACTTC.

This clonotype was seen repeatedly, ten times or more. This chain links TRBV4-3 with TRBJ1-2; D is unclear. Germline values: CDR1 LGHNA, CDR2 YSLEER. The CDR3 has 15 residues. V was pared by 4 bases and J by 4 bases, with 16 bases between. Here the CDR3 reads CASSPSVGNSYGYTF. In nucleotides, the CDR3 is TGCGCCAGCAGCCCTTCTGTGGGGAATAGCTATGGCTACACCTTC.

This clonotype has more than one count but fewer than ten. This chain links TRBV5-1 with TRBJ2-1, with 9 bases aligning to TRBD2. This CDR3 contains 17 residues. CDR1 and CDR2 from the germline V gene are SGHRS and YFSETQ. Germline trimming cut 5 bases from V and 5 bases from J; bases unmatched to any gene: 14. The CDR3 here is CASRTTLTSGLNNEQFF. In DNA, the CDR3 is TGCGCCAGCAGGACCACTTTAACTAGCGGGCTAAACAATGAGCAGTTCTTC. Full variable domain (remainder filled in from reference TRBV5-1 and TRBJ2-1): KAGVTQTPRYLIKTRGQQVTLSCSPISGHRSVSWYQQTPGQGLQFLFEYFSETQRNKGNFPGRFSGRQFSNSRSEMNVSTLELGDSALYLCASRTTLTSGLNNEQFFGPGTRLTVL.

In this sample, this clonotype turned up a few times. This chain uses TRBV12-3 or TRBV12-4 with TRBJ2-2, with D possibly TRBD2 on 5 matching bases. The CDR3 is made up of 13 amino acids. Trimming took off 10 bases at V and 6 bases at J, with 15 bases between the two ends. The CDR3 DNA follows: TGTGCCACCCACAACCCCGGGGCCGGGGAGCTGTTTTTT. As protein: CATHNPGAGELFF.

This clonotype came up many times. V and J are TRBV20-1 and TRBJ2-1, with D possibly being TRBD2 (5 bases). V was shortened by 3 bases and J by 5 bases, with 14 bases between the two germline ends. CDR1 is DFQATT, CDR2 SNEGSKA, per germline (reference sequence). The CDR3 contains 14 residues. The CDR3 region is CSASKAADHNEQFF. The CDR3 nucleotides are TGCAGTGCTAGTAAGGCAGCGGATCACAATGAGCAGTTCTTC.

The chain recombines TRBV12-3 or TRBV12-4 with TRBJ2-5; D gene ambiguous. Trimming removed 2 bases at V and 3 bases at J, with 7 bases between. The CDR3 is made up of 13 amino acids. CDR3 nucleotides: TGTGCCAGCAGTTTATGGGAAGAAGAGACCCAGTACTTC. Translation gives CASSLWEEETQYF.

This chain uses TRBV9 with TRBJ2-1; the D gene is possibly TRBD2 (5 bases). Germline lookup yields CDR1 SGDLS and CDR2 YYNGEE. V lost 0 bases and J 0 bases, leaving 13 bases between the germline ends. This CDR3 contains 17 residues. The CDR3 region has the DNA TGTGCCAGCAGCGTAGGGGCTAGCACCTCCTCCTACAATGAGCAGTTCTTC. It encodes CASSVGASTSSYNEQFF.

This clonotype has at least ten counts. This chain uses TRBV20-1 with TRBJ2-1; 7 nucleotides agree with TRBD2. Germline V gives CDR1 DFQATT, CDR2 SNEGSKA (reference sequence). This CDR3 spans 12 amino acids. Losses at the gene ends were 6 bases for V and 8 bases for J; bases not matched to a gene: 7. CDR3 nucleotide sequence: TGCAGTGCCATCTGGGAGGGTGATGAGCAGTTCTTC. It specifies CSAIWEGDEQFF.

This clonotype showed up many times. V and J are TRBV20-1 and TRBJ2-1; TRBD2 matches at 10 bases. The CDR3 length is 14 residues. Per the germline V gene, CDR1 is DFQATT and CDR2 is SNEGSKA (reference sequence). V dropped 5 bases and J dropped 8; count of bases not matched to a gene: 9. Here the CDR3 DNA reads TGCAGTGCTCCCCCAAGCGGGAGGGCCTATGAGCAGTTCTTC. It codes for CSAPPSGRAYEQFF.

This clonotype was detected a few times. The gene calls are TRBV6-2 or TRBV6-3 and TRBJ2-7; 10 bases agree with TRBD1. The CDR3 is made up of 15 amino acids. J gave up 5 bases and V 7 bases, and 11 bases lay outside the gene matches. Per germline, CDR1 MNHEY and CDR2 SVGEGT. The CDR3 here is CASTNGGTGDNEQYF. For the CDR3, the DNA is TGTGCCAGCACAAATGGCGGGACAGGGGATAACGAGCAGTACTTC.

The chain recombines TRBV7-2 with TRBJ2-5; either TRBD1 or TRBD2 may fit D (5 bases each). Trimming took off 3 bases at V and 5 bases at J, with 13 bases between the two ends. The germline CDR1 and CDR2 sequences are SGHTA and FQGNSA. CDR3 length: 14 residues. As DNA, the CDR3 is TGTGCCAGCAGCTTGGATAGGGGAGTGGAGACCCAGTACTTC. This gives the protein CASSLDRGVETQYF.

The chain carries TRBV4-3 and TRBJ2-4; a weak D match, TRBD1 (6 bases). The ends were cut back, 1 base at V and 5 bases at J, with 18 bases in the middle. CDR3 length: 17 amino acids. The V gene's germline CDR1 is LGHNA and CDR2 YSLEER. The CDR3 coding sequence is TGCGCCAGCAGCCAAGGTCCCCCGGGGACAAGGGAAAACATTCAGTACTTC. It specifies CASSQGPPGTRENIQYF.

Only a few counts were recorded for this clonotype. The chain's CDR3 is CASSQDGVTTTGELFF. For the CDR3, the DNA is TGCGCCAGCAGCCAAGATGGGGTGACAACCACCGGGGAGCTGTTTTTT. The rearrangement links TRBV4-1 to TRBJ2-2, with no clear D. The germline V gene encodes CDR1 MGHRA and CDR2 YSYEKL. The CDR3 contains 16 residues. The germline V and J ends were trimmed by 0 bases and 4 bases, with 12 bases remaining between them.

This clonotype was seen repeatedly, ten times or more. Relative to the germline gene, one junction end is altered; a read error may explain this. The genes are TRBV29-1 and TRBJ2-3; TRBD2 aligns across 7 bases. This CDR3 has 13 amino acids. Germline V lookup: CDR1 SQVTM, CDR2 ANQGSEA. As DNA, the CDR3 is TGCAGCCTTGATGGGGGGGGGACAGATACGCAGTATTTT. Residues: CSLDGGGTDTQYF.

The chain uses TRBV7-6 and TRBJ2-1; possible D gene TRBD1, 5 bases. Trimming took off 5 bases at V and 0 bases at J, with 14 bases between the two ends. This CDR3 contains 16 residues. The germline V gene has CDR1 SGHVS and CDR2 FNYEAQ. The CDR3 coding sequence is TGTGCCAGCAGCCTGACGGACATGAGCTCCTACAATGAGCAGTTCTTC. Amino acids: CASSLTDMSSYNEQFF.

This clonotype has a count of ten or more. The V and J genes are TRBV10-3 and TRBJ2-1, with D maybe TRBD2 (6 bases). Germline CDR1 is ENHRY and CDR2 is SYGVKD. The CDR3 runs to 15 residues. Trimming removed 0 bases at V and 3 bases at J, with 9 bases between. CDR3 region: CAISESREIYNEQFF. The CDR3 DNA reads TGTGCCATCAGTGAGTCCCGGGAGATCTACAATGAGCAGTTCTTC.

Many counts were recorded for this clonotype. The genes are TRBV24-1 and TRBJ2-1, with 13 bases lining up with TRBD2. V lost 3 bases, J lost 10 bases, and 5 bases stayed unmatched. CDR1 and CDR2 (germline): KGHDR, SFDVKD. The CDR3 is made up of 15 amino acids. Here the CDR3 DNA reads TGTGCCACCAGTGATAGGGGACTAGCGGGATTCGAGCAGTTCTTC. This sequence encodes CATSDRGLAGFEQFF.

This clonotype was seen a handful of times. CDR3 bases: TGCACCTGCCTTGTAGGGGAACCCGGCGGGGAGCTGTTTTTT. Protein sequence: CTCLVGEPGGELFF. The V gene is TRBV29-1, the J gene TRBJ2-2; the D gene is possibly TRBD1 (5 bases). The CDR3 covers 14 residues. Germline V gene lookup returns CDR1 SQVTM and CDR2 ANQGSEA.

Turning to this clonotype: At one end, the junction sequence differs from germline, possibly due to a read error. V usage is TRBV7-9 and J usage is TRBJ2-7; no definite D call. This CDR3 comprises 14 residues. The V gene's germline CDR1 is SEHNR and CDR2 FQNEAQ (reference sequence). The CDR3, as DNA: TGTGCCAGCAGCGCGAGATTGGTTGGTAGCCCAACCATATTC. This codes for CASSARLVGSPTIF.

The genes are TRBV5-4 and TRBJ2-3; D may be TRBD1 (5 bases). The CDR3 length is 13 residues. The V and J ends lost 2 bases and 4 bases respectively, with 8 bases between them. From germline, CDR1 is SGHNT and CDR2 YYREEE (reference sequence). CDR3 loop: CASSFSGPDTQYF. The DNA for the CDR3 is TGTGCCAGCAGCTTTTCAGGGCCAGATACGCAGTATTTT. Supplemented by reference TRBV5-4 and TRBJ2-3, the full variable domain reads ETGVTQSPTHLIKTRGQQVTLRCSSQSGHNTVSWYQQALGQGPQFIFQYYREEENGRGNFPPRFSGLQFPNYSSELNVNALELDDSALYLCASSFSGPDTQYFGPGTRLTVL.

The chain is built from TRBV7-2 and TRBJ2-1; 13 bases are shared with TRBD2. The trim removed 0 bases at V and 8 bases at J, leaving 4 bases unmatched. There are 16 residues in the CDR3. The germline gives CDR1 SGHTA, CDR2 FQGNSA. CDR3 nucleotide sequence: TGTGCCAGCAGCTTAGCCGGGACTAGCGGGATGGATGAGCAGTTCTTC. It encodes CASSLAGTSGMDEQFF.

This clonotype was observed a handful of times. CDR3 in amino acids: CSVAGIADTGELFF. The CDR3 region has the DNA TGCAGCGTTGCCGGGATAGCTGACACCGGGGAGCTGTTTTTT. The chain is built from TRBV29-1 and TRBJ2-2, with TRBD2 as a possible D gene (5 bases). Trimming stripped 4 bases from V and 3 bases from J, with 12 bases between. CDR1 is SQVTM, CDR2 ANQGSEA, per germline. The CDR3 runs to 14 residues.

The chain carries TRBV5-1 and TRBJ2-2; TRBD1 aligns across 9 bases. CDR3 size: 17 residues. In germline, CDR1 is SGHRS, CDR2 YFSETQ. The trim removed 0 bases at V and 5 bases at J, leaving 8 bases unmatched. The CDR3 DNA reads TGCGCCAGCAGCTTGGCCTACTGGACAGGGGTTACCGGGGAGCTGTTTTTT. Translating it yields CASSLAYWTGVTGELFF.